The 2 T cell receptor beta chains in this list originate from one sample, sequenced in a study of Ad26.COV2.S vaccination and SARS-CoV-2 variants. The treatment: approximately 18 received Ad26.COV2.S at low or high dose, single or two shots; about 5 received placebo; per-sample allocation not given. On day 63 after the first injection, vaccine and placebo recipients gave samples. The table came from immunoSEQ multiplex PCR; TCRdb's copy has only in-frame clones and leaves some out. The sample shows about 400,000 clones, roughly 90% of them seen only once. Sequenced here: peripheral blood, sampled in a trial of Ad26.COV2.S vaccine versus placebo. These receptors were taken from a person aged 18 to 59 who received the Ad26.COV2.S COVID-19 vaccine or a placebo.

The rearrangement joins TRBV14 to TRBJ2-7; D is perhaps TRBD2 (6 bases). Trimming cost V 0 bases and J 3 bases, with 9 bases left between them. This CDR3 is built from 14 residues. Looked up from germline, CDR1 is SGHDN and CDR2 is FVKESK. CDR3: CASSQDGGYYEQYF. The CDR3 DNA follows: TGTGCCAGCAGCCAAGATGGAGGGTACTACGAGCAGTACTTC.

This clone was counted a few times. This rearrangement joins TRBV5-1 to TRBJ2-7; 12 positions match TRBD1. Germline assignment: CDR1 SGHRS and CDR2 YFSETQ. With 5 bases clipped from V and 6 bases from J, the junction kept 12 bases outside the gene matches. There are 16 residues in the CDR3. The CDR3 DNA sequence: TGCGCCAGCAGTCTTGGAACCGGGACAGGGGGCCCCGAGCAGTACTTC. Encoded protein: CASSLGTGTGGPEQYF.